This is a list of T cell receptor beta chains from one sample in a study of metastatic and nonmetastatic thyroid tumors. TCRdb re-clonotyped the PCR reads through MiXCR. The repertoire holds tens of thousands of clones, approximately 25% seen once, with 7% to 10% in the top ten. What was sequenced was blood. These receptors all come from a female donor with papillary thyroid cancer or a benign thyroid nodule (not recorded which). Some clones in this sample may be carry-over from other donors' samples. Each CDR3 is given with its conserved first and last residue.

v_call cdr3_aa
TRBV20-1 CSPRGLGRNEQFF
TRBV6-2/TRBV6-3 CASTGTYEQYF
TRBV11-2 CARSLEVQRAETQYF
TRBV20-1 CSTPNGGANVLTF
TRBV19 CASSIDPRVNRGPQHF
TRBV4-3 CASSQGGYEQYF
TRBV5-1 CASSLVVANTGELFF
TRBV11-2 CASSLGPTPEETQYF
TRBV7-2 CASSPRMKNTGELFF
TRBV5-1 CASTGTGDEQYF
TRBV9 CASSVTGLSYEQYF
TRBV19 CATGQGAYNEQFF
TRBV20-1 CSAEPPGQDSNQPQHF
TRBV20-1 CSASRGNQPQHF
TRBV7-3 CASSLRAGGISSYNEQFF
TRBV11-1 CASSLASGFNNEQFF
TRBV7-2 CASSHTWSPLHF
TRBV4-2 CASSQPVGGTSEDTQYF
TRBV6-1 CASSEPQGCTEAFF
TRBV12-2 CASRLGGLSSYEQYF
TRBV12-3/TRBV12-4 CASSPGDEQFF
TRBV4-2 CASSQDGTHNTEAFF
TRBV20-1 CSAAQRDVETQYF
TRBV19 CASSSTWADTQYF
TRBV28 CASTGGRSTYEQYF
TRBV11-3 CASSTRDSRRYPEAFF
TRBV5-1 CASSLLGQNSHGYTF
TRBV11-2 CASSLVRSSSTDTQYF
TRBV6-2/TRBV6-3 CASSDAYSNQPQHF
TRBV6-1 CASSEEGLSYGYTF
TRBV7-3 CASSGTSGSLDTQYF
TRBV4-3 CASSQGSGAGELFF
TRBV6-1 CASSTGENQPQHF
TRBV19 CASSIERGQTANTEAFF
TRBV12-3/TRBV12-4 CASKQGSSTDTQYF
TRBV19 CASSTLGQLIATNEKLFF
TRBV6-6 CASSYSLEADEQYF
TRBV24-1 CATSDAGTSYEQFF
TRBV7-6 CASSLDTSSYEQYF
TRBV11-2 CASSLVRGHTEAFF
TRBV3-1 CASSQGVGTIYTEAFF
TRBV11-2 CASRYRGRDSSLHF
TRBV6-5 CASSYSTGPREQYF
TRBV11-2 CASSLVSSGTGELFF
TRBV20-1 CSAPQPFSLIANYGYTF